The 25 T cell receptor beta chains given below trace back to one sample, sequenced in a study of Graves' ophthalmopathy and Graves' hyperthyroidism. Researchers took RNA transcripts and amplified TCR beta CDR3 regions from them. Second-round multiplex PCR came after first-round RT-PCR with HTBI primers. TCRdb reprocessed the multiplex PCR reads via MiXCR and lists one record per CDR3 protein. The sample comprises 350,000 to 400,000 distinct CDR3 sequences, around 20% of which are singletons, and about 1.6% rests with the top ten. Sample: peripheral blood. The receptors stem from a woman aged 18 to 35 with Graves' ophthalmopathy.

This clonotype came up many times. This chain connects TRBV25-1 to TRBJ1-1; D call uncertain. Trimming cost V 1 base and J 1 base, with 7 bases left between them. The CDR3 is made up of 14 amino acids. Germline CDR1 MGHDK, CDR2 SYGVNS. CDR3 bases: TGTGCCAGCAGTGAATCCCAAAGGAACACTGAAGCTTTCTTT. It is translated as CASSESQRNTEAFF.

This clonotype was seen at least ten times. This chain uses TRBV28 with TRBJ1-1; D ambiguous. In germline, CDR1 is MDHEN, CDR2 SYDVKM. V lost 1 base and J 4 bases, leaving 10 bases between the germline ends. This CDR3 spans 14 amino acids. CDR3 protein: CASSLFGSPTEAFF. The CDR3 coding sequence is TGTGCCAGCAGTTTATTCGGCAGTCCCACTGAAGCTTTCTTT. Looking up the rest from reference TRBV28 and TRBJ1-1 gives the full variable domain: DVKVTQSSRYLVKRTGEKVFLECVQDMDHENMFWYRQDPGLGLRLIYFSYDVKMKEKGDIPEGYSVSREKKERFSLILESASTNQTSMYLCASSLFGSPTEAFFGQGTRLTVV.

At least ten counts were recorded for this clonotype. The chain uses TRBV30 and TRBJ1-1; the D gene is possibly TRBD1 (6 bases). The germline V and J ends were trimmed by 4 bases and 4 bases, with 13 bases remaining between them. CDR3 length: 13 residues. CDR1 and CDR2 (germline): GTSNPN, SVGIG (reference sequence). CDR3 sequence reads: CAWIWAQGTEAFF. As DNA, the CDR3 is TGTGCCTGGATATGGGCACAGGGCACTGAAGCTTTCTTT.

Ten or more counts support this clonotype. This CDR3 reads CASRNDVLRDEAFF. The CDR3 DNA reads TGTGCCAGTAGAAATGACGTCCTAAGGGATGAAGCTTTCTTT. This chain joins TRBV19 and TRBJ1-1; no definite D call. The CDR3 contains 14 residues. With 6 bases removed from V and 7 bases from J, the gap between germline ends came to 18 bases. Germline V gene sequence: CDR1 LNHDA, CDR2 SQIVND (reference sequence).

CDR3 loop: CASSYSPGSSGSEQYF. CDR3 nucleotides: TGTGCCAGCAGTTACTCGCCAGGCTCTTCGGGCAGCGAGCAGTACTTC. The chain links TRBV6-5 to TRBJ2-7, with D hard to call. Germline assignment: CDR1 MNHEY and CDR2 SVGAGI. The CDR3 has 16 amino acids. Deletions cut 0 bases from V and 6 bases from J, with 18 bases between.

This clonotype was detected many times. V usage is TRBV7-2 and J usage is TRBJ2-5; 11 bases agree with TRBD2. From germline, CDR1 is SGHTA and CDR2 FQGNSA. V dropped 2 bases and J dropped 5; count of bases not matched to a gene: 7. This CDR3 spans 16 amino acids. The CDR3 is CASSLLAGGGVETQYF. The DNA for the CDR3 is TGTGCCAGCAGCTTACTAGCGGGGGGAGGGGTGGAGACCCAGTACTTC. Complete variable domain (other parts from reference TRBV7-2 and TRBJ2-5): GAGVSQSPSNKVTEKGKDVELRCDPISGHTALYWYRQSLGQGLEFLIYFQGNSAPDKSGLPSDRFSAERTGGSVSTLTIQRTQQEDSAVYLCASSLLAGGGVETQYFGPGTRLLVL.

This clonotype showed up many times. This chain uses TRBV7-2 with TRBJ2-5; D is ambiguous. The V end was cut by 3 bases, the J end by 1 base, with 3 bases between. The germline V gene encodes CDR1 SGHTA and CDR2 FQGNSA. The CDR3 runs to 12 residues. The CDR3 nucleotides are TGTGCCAGCAGCTTTGGCCAAGAGACCCAGTACTTC. Amino acids: CASSFGQETQYF.

In its sample, this clonotype was seen a few times. This chain joins TRBV6-1 and TRBJ2-7; TRBD2 matches 7 bases. J gave up 7 bases and V 7 bases, and 13 bases lay outside the gene matches. Germline V CDR1 and CDR2: MNHNS, SASEGT. This CDR3 spans 14 amino acids. CDR3 nucleotide sequence: TGTGCCAGCAAACCGGGACTATTAATACGGGAGCAGTACTTC. Its protein is CASKPGLLIREQYF.

This clonotype was detected many times. This chain uses TRBV4-2 with TRBJ1-1, with D possibly matching TRBD1 (5 bases). From germline, CDR1 is LGHNA and CDR2 YNFKEQ. V gave up 0 bases and J gave up 6 bases, with 23 bases separating them. The CDR3 sequence is 18 residues long. This CDR3 reads CASSQDQGLTMSPAEAFF. The CDR3, as DNA: TGTGCCAGCAGCCAAGATCAGGGATTGACGATGAGCCCAGCTGAAGCTTTCTTT.

This clonotype was seen ten or more times. This rearrangement joins TRBV6-2 or TRBV6-3 to TRBJ1-1; TRBD1 aligns across 9 bases. Germline V CDR1 and CDR2: MNHEY, SVGEGT. The CDR3 runs 13 residues. Trimming cost V 6 bases and J 4 bases; bases outside gene matches: 3. CDR3: CASRPTGGTEAFF. CDR3 nucleotides: TGTGCCAGCAGACCGACAGGGGGCACTGAAGCTTTCTTT.

The rearrangement joins TRBV11-2 to TRBJ2-5; 12 bases fit TRBD2. The CDR3 has 18 residues. With V trimmed by 9 bases and J by 7 bases, 21 bases remained unmatched. CDR1 is SGHAT and CDR2 is FQNNGV in the germline V gene. In DNA, the CDR3 is TGTGCCAGTACCCCTTGGACCGGGACTAGCGGGCCCGGGGGGACCCAGTACTTC. This gives the protein CASTPWTGTSGPGGTQYF.

The sample holds many counts of this clonotype. The gene calls are TRBV29-1 and TRBJ1-1; D not resolved. The V gene's germline CDR1 is SQVTM and CDR2 ANQGSEA. Trimming cost V 4 bases and J 4 bases, with 10 bases left between them. The CDR3 has 12 residues. CDR3 in amino acids: CSVVSGTTEAFF. The CDR3 nucleotides read TGCAGCGTTGTATCGGGAACCACTGAAGCTTTCTTT.

The sample holds many counts of this clonotype. The chain couples TRBV4-1 to TRBJ2-5; TRBD2 aligns across 14 bases. The germline CDR1 and CDR2 sequences are MGHRA and YSYEKL. CDR3 length: 17 amino acids. After removal of 4 bases from V and 5 bases from J, the junction contained 9 bases not matched to a gene. CDR3 in amino acids: CASSPGLAGGWSETQYF. Here the CDR3 DNA reads TGCGCCAGCAGCCCCGGACTAGCGGGAGGATGGTCGGAGACCCAGTACTTC.

This clonotype was found many times. The CDR3 bases are TGTGCCAGCAGCCTACAGACAGGGGGTTACACTGAAGCTTTCTTT. As protein: CASSLQTGGYTEAFF. V and J are TRBV6-5 and TRBJ1-1; TRBD1 matches at 9 bases. The germline V gene has CDR1 MNHEY and CDR2 SVGAGI. This CDR3 contains 15 residues. J lost 3 bases, V lost 6 bases, and 8 bases had no gene match.

The sample holds many counts of this clonotype. The rearrangement joins TRBV20-1 to TRBJ1-1, with D hard to call. Looked up from germline, CDR1 is DFQATT and CDR2 is SNEGSKA (reference sequence). With 0 bases removed from V and 3 bases from J, the gap between germline ends came to 11 bases. This CDR3 is 14 amino acids long. The chain's CDR3 is CSARDEGKHTEAFF. DNA of the CDR3: TGCAGTGCTAGAGATGAGGGAAAACACACTGAAGCTTTCTTT.

V and J are TRBV20-1 and TRBJ2-7; D gene ambiguous. This CDR3 has 12 residues. Germline values: CDR1 DFQATT, CDR2 SNEGSKA (reference sequence). Trimming cost V 6 bases and J 4 bases, with 13 bases left between them. The CDR3 region is CSARTRPYEQYF. The CDR3 region has the DNA TGCAGTGCCCGGACCAGGCCTTACGAGCAGTACTTC.

This chain joins TRBV28 and TRBJ2-7; 8 bases agree with TRBD2. J was trimmed by 1 base and V by 8 bases; bases with no gene match: 7. The CDR3 covers 14 residues. Germline CDR1 reads MDHEN; CDR2 reads SYDVKM. The CDR3 loop reads CASLPTSDSYEQYF. CDR3 bases: TGTGCCAGCCTACCGACTAGCGATTCCTACGAGCAGTACTTC.

The chain has TRBV6-1 and TRBJ1-6; D is unclear. Germline-derived CDR1 and CDR2 are MNHNS and SASEGT. V lost 6 bases to trimming and J lost 8 bases, with 11 bases between them. CDR3 size: 13 residues. Written as DNA, the CDR3 is TGTGCCAGCAGATCAACGAGGGATTCACCCCTCCACTTT. Translated: CASRSTRDSPLHF.

This clonotype was observed many times. The rearrangement uses TRBV3-1 and TRBJ1-1; possibly TRBD1 for D (5 bases). The CDR3 loop spans 12 amino acids. The germline V and J ends were trimmed by 4 bases and 6 bases, with 9 bases remaining between them. The V gene's germline CDR1 is LGHDT and CDR2 YNNKEL (reference sequence). The CDR3 bases are TGTGCCAGCAGCCCCGGGACCTCTGAAGCTTTCTTT. Its translation: CASSPGTSEAFF.

This clonotype was observed many times. The chain joins TRBV6-2 or TRBV6-3 to TRBJ1-1, with 7 nucleotides matching TRBD1. V was pared by 2 bases and J by 6 bases, with 3 bases of the junction left unmatched. Germline CDR1 is MNHEY and CDR2 is SVGEGT. The CDR3 extends over 13 amino acids. The CDR3 sequence is CASSYRGHAEAFF. CDR3 sequence (DNA): TGTGCCAGCAGTTACAGGGGGCACGCTGAAGCTTTCTTT.

This clonotype was seen ten or more times. V usage is TRBV18 and J usage is TRBJ2-7; tentatively, D is TRBD1 or TRBD2 (5 bases each). Germline V gene lookup returns CDR1 KGHSH and CDR2 LQKENI. Trimming took off 2 bases at V and 3 bases at J, with 11 bases between the two ends. The length of the CDR3 is 14 residues. CDR3 sequence reads: CASSPSQGVYEQYF. CDR3 nucleotide sequence: TGTGCCAGCTCACCAAGTCAGGGAGTCTACGAGCAGTACTTC.

This clonotype was seen ten or more times. This chain links TRBV4-1 with TRBJ2-5, with D perhaps assigned TRBD1 or TRBD2 (5 bases each). CDR1 and CDR2 (germline): MGHRA, YSYEKL. This CDR3 region has 14 residues. V was trimmed by 0 bases and J by 3 bases, leaving 8 bases between them. The CDR3 region has the DNA TGCGCCAGCAGCCAAGAGTGGGGGAAAGAGACCCAGTACTTC. Translated, it gives CASSQEWGKETQYF.

The sample holds a few counts of this clonotype. The chain couples TRBV29-1 to TRBJ2-1; D not resolved. Trimming took off 0 bases at V and 0 bases at J, with 27 bases between the two ends. The CDR3 spans 21 residues. Germline V gene lookup returns CDR1 SQVTM and CDR2 ANQGSEA. The CDR3 region has the DNA TGCAGCGTTGAAGATTCTGTCATTGAAGTGGAAGAATCGAGCTCCTACAATGAGCAGTTCTTC. Protein: CSVEDSVIEVEESSSYNEQFF.

The rearrangement uses TRBV19 and TRBJ2-2; 8 positions agree with TRBD2. V shed 3 bases and J 1 base; nucleotides not matched to a gene: 1. The length of the CDR3 is 15 residues. Germline V gene data show CDR1 as LNHDA and CDR2 as SQIVND (reference sequence). The CDR3 DNA sequence: TGTGCCAGTAGTATGCTAGCGGGGAACACCGGGGAGCTGTTTTTT. As protein: CASSMLAGNTGELFF.

The chain uses TRBV9 and TRBJ2-7, with 9 bases fitting TRBD2. Germline V gene sequence: CDR1 SGDLS, CDR2 YYNGEE. This CDR3 has 16 residues. The V and J ends lost 4 bases and 7 bases, in that order; junction bases with no gene match: 15. The CDR3 is CASSPRLAGTPREQYF. CDR3 DNA: TGTGCCAGCAGCCCCCGGCTAGCGGGGACTCCGCGGGAGCAGTACTTC.